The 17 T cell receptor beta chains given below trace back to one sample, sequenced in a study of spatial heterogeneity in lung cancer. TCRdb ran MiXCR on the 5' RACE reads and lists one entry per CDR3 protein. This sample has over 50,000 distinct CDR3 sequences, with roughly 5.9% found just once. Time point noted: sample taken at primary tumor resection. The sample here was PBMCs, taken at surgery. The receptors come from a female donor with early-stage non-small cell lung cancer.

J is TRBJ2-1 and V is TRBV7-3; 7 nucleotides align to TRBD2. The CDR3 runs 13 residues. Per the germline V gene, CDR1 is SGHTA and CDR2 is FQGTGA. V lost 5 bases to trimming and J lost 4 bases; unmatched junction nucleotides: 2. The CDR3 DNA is TGTGCCAGCAGCCGGGGGGTTTACAATGAGCAGTTCTTC. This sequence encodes CASSRGVYNEQFF.

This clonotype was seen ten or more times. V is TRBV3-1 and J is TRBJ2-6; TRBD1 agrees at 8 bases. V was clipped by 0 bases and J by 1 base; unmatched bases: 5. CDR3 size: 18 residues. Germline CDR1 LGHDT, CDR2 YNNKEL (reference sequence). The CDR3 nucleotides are TGTGCCAGCAGCCAAGAGCCAGGGGGCTGGTCTGGGGCCAACGTCCTGACTTTC. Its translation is CASSQEPGGWSGANVLTF.

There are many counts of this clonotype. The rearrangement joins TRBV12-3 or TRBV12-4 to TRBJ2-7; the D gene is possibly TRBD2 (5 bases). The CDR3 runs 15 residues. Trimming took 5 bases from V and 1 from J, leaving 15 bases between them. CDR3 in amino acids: CASSRGLLGSYEQYV. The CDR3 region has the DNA TGTGCCAGCAGTCGTGGACTTCTAGGGTCCTACGAGCAGTACGTC.

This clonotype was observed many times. The CDR3 DNA reads TGCAGTGCTAGGGTCAATGGTCCTAATGAAAAACTGTTTTTT. Translating gives CSARVNGPNEKLFF. The chain employs TRBV20-1 and TRBJ1-4; D remains ambiguous. The V gene lost 3 bases and the J gene lost 3 bases, with 11 bases spanning the gap. The germline gives CDR1 DFQATT, CDR2 SNEGSKA (reference sequence). The CDR3 is 14 residues long.

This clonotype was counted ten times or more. CDR3 sequence (DNA): TGTGCCAGCACCACAGCAATCAATCAGCCCCAGCATTTT. It translates to CASTTAINQPQHF. The rearrangement joins TRBV27 to TRBJ1-5; no clear D gene. The V gene's germline CDR1 is MNHEY and CDR2 SMNVEV (reference sequence). Trimming pared 7 bases from V and 3 bases from J, leaving 10 bases between. This CDR3 is 13 amino acids long.

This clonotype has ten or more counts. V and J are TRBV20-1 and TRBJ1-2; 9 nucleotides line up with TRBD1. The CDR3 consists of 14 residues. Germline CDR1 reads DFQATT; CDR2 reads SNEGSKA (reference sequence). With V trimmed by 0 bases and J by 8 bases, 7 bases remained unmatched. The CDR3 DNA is TGCAGTGCTAGAGATCCCGGGACAGGGCGCGGCTACACCTTC. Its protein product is CSARDPGTGRGYTF.

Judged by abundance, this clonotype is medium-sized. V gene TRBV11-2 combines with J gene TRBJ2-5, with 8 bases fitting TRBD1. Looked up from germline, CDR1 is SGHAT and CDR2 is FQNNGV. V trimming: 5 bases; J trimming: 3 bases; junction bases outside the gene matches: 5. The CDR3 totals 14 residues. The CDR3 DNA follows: TGTGCCAGCAGCCCCCCGACAGGGGAAGAGACCCAGTACTTC. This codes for CASSPPTGEETQYF.

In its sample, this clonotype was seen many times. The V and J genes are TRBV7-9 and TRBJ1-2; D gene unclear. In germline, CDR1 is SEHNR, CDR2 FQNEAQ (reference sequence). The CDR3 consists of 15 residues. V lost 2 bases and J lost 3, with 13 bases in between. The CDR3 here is CASSLTLALYYGYTF. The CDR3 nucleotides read TGTGCCAGCAGCTTAACGCTAGCCCTTTACTATGGCTACACCTTC.

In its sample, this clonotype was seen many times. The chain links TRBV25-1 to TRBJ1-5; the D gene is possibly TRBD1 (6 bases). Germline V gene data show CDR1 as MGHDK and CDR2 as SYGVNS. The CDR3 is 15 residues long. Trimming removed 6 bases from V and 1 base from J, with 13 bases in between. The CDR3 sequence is CASRVQGTSNQPQHF. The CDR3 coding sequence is TGTGCCAGCAGGGTTCAGGGGACCAGCAATCAGCCCCAGCATTTT.

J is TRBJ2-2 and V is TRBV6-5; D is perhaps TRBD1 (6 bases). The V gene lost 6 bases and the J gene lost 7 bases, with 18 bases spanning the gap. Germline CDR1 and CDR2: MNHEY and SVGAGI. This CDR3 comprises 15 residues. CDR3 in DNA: TGTGCCAGCAGCCCACAGGGAATGGTCATCGGGGAGCTGTTTTTT. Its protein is CASSPQGMVIGELFF.

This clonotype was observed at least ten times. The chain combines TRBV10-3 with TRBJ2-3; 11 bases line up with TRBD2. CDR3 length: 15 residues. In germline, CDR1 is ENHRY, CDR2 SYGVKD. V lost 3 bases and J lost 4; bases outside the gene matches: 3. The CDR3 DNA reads TGTGCCATCAGTGATCCGGGACTAGCGGCAGATACGCAGTATTTT. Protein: CAISDPGLAADTQYF.

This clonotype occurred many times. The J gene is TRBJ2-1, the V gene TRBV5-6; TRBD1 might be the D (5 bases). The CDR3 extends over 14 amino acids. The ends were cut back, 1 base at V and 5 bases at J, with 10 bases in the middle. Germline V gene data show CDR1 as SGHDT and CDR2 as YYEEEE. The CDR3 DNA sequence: TGTGCCAGCAGCTTGTGGCTGGACAACAATGAGCAGTTCTTC. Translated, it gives CASSLWLDNNEQFF.

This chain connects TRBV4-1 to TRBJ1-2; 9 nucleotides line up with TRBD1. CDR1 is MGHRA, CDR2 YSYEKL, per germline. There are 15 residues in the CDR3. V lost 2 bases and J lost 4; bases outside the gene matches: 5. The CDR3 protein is CASSQPTGGLYGYTF. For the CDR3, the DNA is TGCGCCAGCAGCCAACCGACAGGGGGTCTCTATGGCTACACCTTC.

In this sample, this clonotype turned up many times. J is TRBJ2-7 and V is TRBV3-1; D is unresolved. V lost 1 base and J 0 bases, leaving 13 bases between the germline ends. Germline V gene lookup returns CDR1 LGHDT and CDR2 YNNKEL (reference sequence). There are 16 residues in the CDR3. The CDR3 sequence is CASSQVGFASSYEQYF. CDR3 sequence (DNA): TGTGCCAGCAGCCAAGTCGGCTTTGCGAGCTCCTACGAGCAGTACTTC.

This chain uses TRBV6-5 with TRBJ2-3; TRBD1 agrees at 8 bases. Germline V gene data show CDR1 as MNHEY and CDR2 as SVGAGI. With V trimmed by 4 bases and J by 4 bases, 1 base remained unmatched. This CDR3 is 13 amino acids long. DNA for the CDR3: TGTGCCAGCAGTTTGGACAGGGCAGATACGCAGTATTTT. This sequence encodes CASSLDRADTQYF.

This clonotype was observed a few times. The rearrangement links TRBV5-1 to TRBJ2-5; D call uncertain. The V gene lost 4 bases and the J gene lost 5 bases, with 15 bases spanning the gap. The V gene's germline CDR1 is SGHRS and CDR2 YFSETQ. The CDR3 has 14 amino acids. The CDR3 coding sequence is TGCGCCAGCAGCGCCGCTAGGATAGGGGAGACCCAGTACTTC. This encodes CASSAARIGETQYF.

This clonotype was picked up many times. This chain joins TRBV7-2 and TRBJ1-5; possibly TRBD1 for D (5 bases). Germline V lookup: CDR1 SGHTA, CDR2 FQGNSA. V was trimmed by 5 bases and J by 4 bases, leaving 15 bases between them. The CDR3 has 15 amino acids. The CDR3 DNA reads TGTGCCAGCAGCCCTTCCCTGGGGGATAATCAGCCCCAGCATTTT. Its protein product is CASSPSLGDNQPQHF.